These 27 T cell receptor beta chains came from one sample sequenced in a study of shared clonotypes between healthy human individuals. The naive CD8 fraction comprised CD45RO-negative cells positively selected for CCR7 and excluded terminally differentiated effector memory CD45RA+ cells. Using immunoSEQ multiplex PCR, the repertoire was profiled, and TCRdb retains in-frame clones only, with some absent. The sample has some 2.1 million clones; just under 95% are singletons. The specimen was naive CD8+ T cells sorted from blood. Receptors originate from a man aged 18 to 30 in good health.

The chain couples TRBV13 to TRBJ2-3; TRBD2 matches at 9 bases. V lost 8 bases to trimming and J lost 3 bases; unmatched junction nucleotides: 21. CDR3 length: 19 residues. In germline, CDR1 is PRHDT, CDR2 FYEKMQ (reference sequence). The CDR3 region is CASYTIRLERGAGTDTQYF. Here the CDR3 DNA reads TGTGCCAGCTACACAATTCGGCTAGAGCGGGGGGCCGGGACAGATACGCAGTATTTT.

In the case of this clone: Other nucleotide sequences from this sample produce the same CDR3. V gene TRBV5-1 combines with J gene TRBJ2-7, with a tentative D call TRBD1 (5 bases). Trimming removed 0 bases at V and 0 bases at J, with 10 bases between. The CDR3 consists of 15 residues. CDR1 is SGHRS and CDR2 is YFSETQ in the germline V gene. CDR3 protein: CASSLGGGASYEQYF. The CDR3 DNA reads TGCGCCAGCAGCTTGGGGGGCGGTGCCTCCTACGAGCAGTACTTC.

The CDR3 DNA reads as TGTGCCAGCAGTTCCCGGTGGGGGGACAGTCAAAGCACAGATACGCAGTATTTT. Translating it yields CASSSRWGDSQSTDTQYF. This rearrangement joins TRBV27 to TRBJ2-3; a possible D gene is TRBD1 (7 bases). The ends were cut back, 4 bases at V and 0 bases at J, with 20 bases in the middle. This CDR3 spans 18 amino acids. Germline-derived CDR1 and CDR2 are MNHEY and SMNVEV (reference sequence).

Of note for this clone: An end of the junction does not agree with germline; a read error may underlie this. The chain joins TRBV9 to TRBJ2-7; 11 bases are shared with TRBD2. This CDR3 is 15 amino acids long. Germline CDR1 SGDLS, CDR2 YYNGEE. CDR3 nucleotide sequence: TGTGCCAGCAACGTAGCGGGAGGGCCGGCCTACGAGCAGTACTTC. It codes for CASNVAGGPAYEQYF.

V usage is TRBV7-9 and J usage is TRBJ2-2; D gene ambiguous. The CDR3 sequence is 17 residues long. CDR1 is SEHNR and CDR2 is FQNEAQ in the germline V gene (reference sequence). V was cut by 5 bases and J by 5 bases, with 21 bases left in between. CDR3 DNA sequence: TGTGCCAGCAGCAGCCTATGGGCGGTTGAAGGGACCGGGGAGCTGTTTTTT. Translation: CASSSLWAVEGTGELFF. Using reference TRBV7-9 and TRBJ2-2 for the parts outside the CDR3, the full variable domain is DTGVSQNPRHKITKRGQNVTFRCDPISEHNRLYWYRQTLGQGPEFLTYFQNEAQLEKSRLLSDRFSAERPKGSFSTLEIQRTEQGDSAMYLCASSSLWAVEGTGELFFGEGSRLTVL.

J is TRBJ2-7 and V is TRBV7-2; 10 bases match TRBD2. The CDR3 consists of 17 residues. Germline trimming cut 1 base from V and 4 bases from J; bases unmatched to any gene: 10. CDR1 is SGHTA and CDR2 is FQGNSA in the germline V gene. CDR3 bases: TGTGCCAGCAGCTTAGAGATTCTAGCGGGGGTTTGGTACGAGCAGTACTTC. This codes for CASSLEILAGVWYEQYF. The full variable domain, its missing parts supplied by reference TRBV7-2 and TRBJ2-7, is GAGVSQSPSNKVTEKGKDVELRCDPISGHTALYWYRQSLGQGLEFLIYFQGNSAPDKSGLPSDRFSAERTGGSVSTLTIQRTQQEDSAVYLCASSLEILAGVWYEQYFGPGTRLTVT.

A note on this clone: The sample holds other DNA sequences that translate to the same CDR3. This chain uses TRBV5-4 with TRBJ2-7; TRBD2 might be the D (5 bases). The V gene lost 2 bases and the J gene lost 4 bases, with 10 bases spanning the gap. CDR3 length: 13 amino acids. Germline CDR1 and CDR2: SGHNT and YYREEE (reference sequence). The CDR3, as DNA: TGTGCCAGCAGCTTCGGGATCTCTTACGAGCAGTACTTC. Amino acid sequence: CASSFGISYEQYF.

V gene TRBV7-9 combines with J gene TRBJ2-1; TRBD1 might be the D (6 bases). The CDR3 loop spans 14 amino acids. V dropped 5 bases and J dropped 0 bases, with 8 bases sitting between them. Germline assignment: CDR1 SEHNR and CDR2 FQNEAQ (reference sequence). The CDR3 region is CASSGGPSYNEQFF. The DNA of the CDR3 is TGTGCCAGCAGCGGGGGCCCCTCCTACAATGAGCAGTTCTTC.

This chain uses TRBV27 with TRBJ1-2; D is undetermined. Germline V gene lookup returns CDR1 MNHEY and CDR2 SMNVEV (reference sequence). V shed 5 bases and J shed 1 base, with 8 bases lying between them. This CDR3 has 13 amino acids. The CDR3 region is CASSPGVNYGYTF. In DNA form, the CDR3 reads TGTGCCAGCAGTCCTGGGGTTAACTATGGCTACACCTTC.

The CDR3 is CASSLLTTSGGSYNEQFF. The CDR3, as DNA: TGTGCCAGCAGTTTACTGACAACTAGCGGGGGCTCCTACAATGAGCAGTTCTTC. The chain links TRBV27 to TRBJ2-1; 11 bases agree with TRBD2. The CDR3 has 18 residues. The germline gives CDR1 MNHEY, CDR2 SMNVEV (reference sequence). J was trimmed by 0 bases and V by 2 bases; bases with no gene match: 6.

A note on this clone: The identical CDR3 is also encoded by other nucleotide sequences in the sample. V is TRBV18 and J is TRBJ2-7; TRBD1 matches at 8 bases. This CDR3 spans 13 amino acids. The V and J ends lost 3 bases and 4 bases, in that order; junction bases with no gene match: 2. In germline, CDR1 is KGHSH, CDR2 LQKENI. The CDR3 loop is CASSPGTGYEQYF. The CDR3 DNA reads as TGTGCCAGCTCACCCGGGACAGGTTACGAGCAGTACTTC. Based on the CDR3 plus reference TRBV18 and TRBJ2-7, the full variable domain is NAGVMQNPRHLVRRRGQEARLRCSPMKGHSHVYWYRQLPEEGLKFMVYLQKENIIDESGMPKERFSAEFPKEGPSILRIQQVVRGDSAAYFCASSPGTGYEQYFGPGTRLTVT.

The chain has TRBV6-5 and TRBJ2-7; the D gene is possibly TRBD1 (5 bases). Germline loops: CDR1 MNHEY, CDR2 SVGAGI. The length of the CDR3 is 15 residues. V shed 6 bases and J shed 1 base, with 16 bases lying between them. CDR3 in DNA: TGTGCCAGCAGCTATACGACAGAGGTGTCCTACGAGCAGTACTTC. Protein: CASSYTTEVSYEQYF.

The chain links TRBV4-1 to TRBJ2-7; the D is unclear. CDR3 length: 12 residues. With 0 bases removed from V and 5 bases from J, the gap between germline ends came to 5 bases. Germline V gives CDR1 MGHRA, CDR2 YSYEKL. The CDR3 reads CASSQEGHEQYF. In nucleotides, the CDR3 is TGCGCCAGCAGCCAAGAAGGTCACGAGCAGTACTTC.

This clone has only one observation. The gene calls are TRBV14 and TRBJ2-1, with 10 bases matching TRBD1. Trimming cost V 5 bases and J 8 bases; bases outside gene matches: 21. This CDR3 spans 19 amino acids. Per the germline V gene, CDR1 is SGHDN and CDR2 is FVKESK. The CDR3 reads CASSSGGQGSLADIHEQFF. The CDR3 bases are TGTGCCAGCAGCAGTGGGGGACAGGGGAGTCTAGCGGATATCCATGAGCAGTTCTTC.

In regard to this clone: The sample contains more than one DNA sequence encoding this CDR3. The rearrangement links TRBV9 to TRBJ1-2; maybe TRBD1 (6 bases). Germline V gene sequence: CDR1 SGDLS, CDR2 YYNGEE. The length of the CDR3 is 12 residues. The ends were cut back, 3 bases at V and 8 bases at J, with 11 bases in the middle. The CDR3 DNA reads TGTGCCAGCAGCGCCTACAGGGACGGCTACACCTTC. This sequence encodes CASSAYRDGYTF.

The chain couples TRBV29-1 to TRBJ2-7; the D is unclear. Germline V CDR1 and CDR2: SQVTM, ANQGSEA. This CDR3 has 14 residues. V lost 3 bases to trimming and J lost 2 bases, with 14 bases between them. The CDR3 spells CSVEMVLPPYEQYF. The DNA of the CDR3 is TGCAGCGTTGAGATGGTCCTTCCTCCCTACGAGCAGTACTTC.

This clone was counted a few times. This specimen includes other DNA sequences encoding the same CDR3. This chain connects TRBV9 to TRBJ2-2; D is uncertain. Germline-derived CDR1 and CDR2 are SGDLS and YYNGEE. With 0 bases removed from V and 1 base from J, the gap between germline ends came to 7 bases. This CDR3 region has 15 residues. The CDR3 sequence: CASSVGAGNTGELFF. CDR3 bases: TGTGCCAGCAGCGTAGGCGCAGGGAACACCGGGGAGCTGTTTTTT. Based on the CDR3 plus reference TRBV9 and TRBJ2-2, the full variable domain is DSGVTQTPKHLITATGQRVTLRCSPRSGDLSVYWYQQSLDQGLQFLIQYYNGEERAKGNILERFSAQQFPDLHSELNLSSLELGDSALYFCASSVGAGNTGELFFGEGSRLTVL.

The chain recombines TRBV9 with TRBJ1-2, with a tentative D call TRBD1 (5 bases). The germline CDR1 and CDR2 sequences are SGDLS and YYNGEE. V was cut by 4 bases and J by 8 bases, with 21 bases left in between. This CDR3 is built from 15 residues. The CDR3 DNA is TGTGCCAGCAGCATCGACCGGGACCCCCTTGGAGGCTACACCTTC. Translated, it gives CASSIDRDPLGGYTF.

A word on this clone: At the DNA level, this CDR3 is encoded by other sequences in the same sample as well. The chain employs TRBV7-9 and TRBJ2-7, with 9 nucleotides matching TRBD1. The CDR3 loop spans 12 amino acids. With 3 bases clipped from V and 7 bases from J, the junction kept 1 base outside the gene matches. The germline V gene has CDR1 SEHNR and CDR2 FQNEAQ (reference sequence). CDR3 loop: CASSLTGGEQYF. Written as DNA, the CDR3 is TGTGCCAGCAGCTTGACAGGGGGTGAGCAGTACTTC.

This chain links TRBV29-1 with TRBJ2-6, with D unclear. The CDR3 contains 18 residues. The V end lost 1 base, the J end lost 4 bases, and 20 bases lay between the germline ends. From germline, CDR1 is SQVTM and CDR2 ANQGSEA. The CDR3 DNA is TGCAGCGTTGAAGTACCTTTTAGCTTGGGCCGAGGGGCCAACGTCCTGACTTTC. Its translation is CSVEVPFSLGRGANVLTF.

The chain combines TRBV5-5 with TRBJ2-1; 7 bases align to TRBD1. This CDR3 is built from 17 residues. Germline CDR1 and CDR2: SGHKS and YYEKEE (reference sequence). The V gene end was trimmed by 4 bases and the J gene end by 0 bases; junction bases not matched to a gene: 10. CDR3 loop: CASSRLSQGDSYNEQFF. In nucleotides, the CDR3 is TGTGCCAGCAGCCGATTGTCCCAGGGGGACTCCTACAATGAGCAGTTCTTC.

V gene TRBV30 combines with J gene TRBJ2-7; TRBD2 is a possible D gene (5 bases). CDR3 length: 16 residues. Germline V gene data show CDR1 as GTSNPN and CDR2 as SVGIG (reference sequence). Deletions cut 4 bases from V and 4 bases from J, with 23 bases between. The CDR3 DNA sequence: TGTGCCTGGACACTTCTCGGGGAAGCTCCCCATTACGAGCAGTACTTC. This codes for CAWTLLGEAPHYEQYF. Together with reference TRBV30 and TRBJ2-7, the CDR3 gives the full variable domain: SQTIHQWPATLVQPVGSPLSLECTVEGTSNPNLYWYRQAAGRGLQLLFYSVGIGQISSEVPQNLSASRPQDRQFILSSKKLLLSDSGFYLCAWTLLGEAPHYEQYFGPGTRLTVT.

V and J are TRBV2 and TRBJ2-7, with TRBD1 matching over 7 bases. Germline CDR1 reads SNHLY; CDR2 reads FYNNEI. The CDR3 is 13 amino acids. With V trimmed by 5 bases and J by 3 bases, 4 bases remained unmatched. CDR3 protein: CASSRAGGYEQYF. CDR3 DNA sequence: TGTGCCAGCAGTAGGGCAGGGGGCTACGAGCAGTACTTC.

The V and J genes are TRBV11-3 and TRBJ2-5; D unclear. V was cut by 4 bases and J by 4 bases, with 7 bases left in between. The CDR3 has 12 residues. From germline, CDR1 is SGHNT and CDR2 YENEEA. The DNA for the CDR3 is TGTGCCAGCAGCTCCGGGCCAGAGACCCAGTACTTC. Translated: CASSSGPETQYF.

The chain combines TRBV4-1 with TRBJ2-7; 7 bases are a match to TRBD1. Germline V CDR1 and CDR2: MGHRA, YSYEKL. V shed 1 base and J 6 bases; nucleotides not matched to a gene: 12. The CDR3 length is 16 residues. This CDR3 reads CASSQALINRGFEQYF. The CDR3 DNA is TGCGCCAGCAGCCAAGCCCTAATCAACAGGGGATTCGAGCAGTACTTC.

This clone appeared once. J is TRBJ1-5 and V is TRBV6-1, with D unresolved. This CDR3 has 14 amino acids. Germline CDR1 and CDR2: MNHNS and SASEGT. V was pared by 7 bases and J by 1 base, with 11 bases between. CDR3 coding DNA: TGTGCCAGCACCCATCGAAGGAGCAATCAGCCCCAGCATTTT. It is translated as CASTHRRSNQPQHF.

V gene TRBV9 combines with J gene TRBJ1-2; D is undetermined. The germline gives CDR1 SGDLS, CDR2 YYNGEE. V lost 4 bases and J 0 bases, leaving 16 bases between the germline ends. CDR3 length: 16 residues. CDR3 region: CASSSYTESPNYGYTF. Written as DNA, the CDR3 is TGTGCCAGCAGCTCCTACACCGAATCTCCTAACTATGGCTACACCTTC. Full variable domain (missing parts from reference TRBV9 and TRBJ1-2): DSGVTQTPKHLITATGQRVTLRCSPRSGDLSVYWYQQSLDQGLQFLIQYYNGEERAKGNILERFSAQQFPDLHSELNLSSLELGDSALYFCASSSYTESPNYGYTFGSGTRLTVV.